The 14 T cell receptor beta chains below were found in one sample sequenced in a study of memory CD4+ T cells and cytomegalovirus serostatus. Single viable CD3+CD4+CD8-CD45RO+ cells were sorted as the memory CD4+ T cells. The method was immunoSEQ multiplex PCR; TCRdb's version includes in-frame clones alone and lacks a portion of them. The sample lists about 50,000 clones, around 80% seen once, with 0.6% to 0.95% in the top ten. Sequences were obtained from memory CD4+ T cells from blood. These receptors were taken from an adult in good health and CMV-seronegative.

The rearrangement links TRBV5-6 to TRBJ2-4, with D unclear. V shed 0 bases and J shed 6 bases, with 13 bases lying between them. The CDR3 contains 15 residues. Germline CDR1 is SGHDT and CDR2 is YYEEEE. The CDR3 is CASSLGHVGLNIQYF. The CDR3 nucleotides read TGTGCCAGCAGCTTGGGACACGTGGGCCTAAACATTCAGTACTTC. The full variable domain, in which reference TRBV5-6 and TRBJ2-4 provide the parts outside the CDR3, is DAGVTQSPTHLIKTRGQQVTLRCSPKSGHDTVSWYQQALGQGPQFIFQYYEEEERQRGNFPDRFSGHQFPNYSSELNVNALLLGDSALYLCASSLGHVGLNIQYFGAGTRLSVL.

The chain recombines TRBV27 with TRBJ2-7; TRBD1 is a possible D gene (6 bases). The V and J ends lost 4 bases and 4 bases respectively, with 17 bases between them. The CDR3 has 15 residues. Germline CDR1 MNHEY, CDR2 SMNVEV (reference sequence). CDR3 amino acids: CASSSSSGTPYEQYF. The CDR3 coding sequence is TGTGCCAGCAGTTCCTCTTCCGGGACACCATACGAGCAGTACTTC.

By proportion, this clone is medium-sized (0.01 to 0.1%). CDR3 region: CASSPVRASTDTQYF. The CDR3 DNA is TGTGCCAGCAGCCCGGTCCGAGCTAGCACAGATACGCAGTATTTT. V and J are TRBV5-4 and TRBJ2-3; D ambiguous. The CDR3 consists of 15 residues. Trimming cost V 4 bases and J 0 bases, with 12 bases left between them. Germline loops: CDR1 SGHNT, CDR2 YYREEE (reference sequence).

This CDR3 is CASSLRPGTSGGAFYEQYF. The CDR3 bases are TGTGCCAGCAGCTTACGACCCGGGACTAGCGGGGGGGCCTTCTACGAGCAGTACTTC. The gene calls are TRBV11-1 and TRBJ2-7; TRBD2 agrees at 16 bases. In germline, CDR1 is SGHAT, CDR2 FQDESV (reference sequence). The CDR3 extends over 19 amino acids. V trimming: 2 bases; J trimming: 3 bases; junction bases outside the gene matches: 10.

The chain links TRBV7-9 to TRBJ2-1; TRBD1 matches at 10 bases. Germline V gene data show CDR1 as SEHNR and CDR2 as FQNEAQ (reference sequence). The CDR3 runs 13 residues. Unmatched junction bases numbered 5, after V lost 1 base and J lost 14 bases. CDR3 residues: CASSLEAGTGEFF. In nucleotides, the CDR3 is TGTGCCAGCAGCTTAGAAGCCGGGACAGGGGAGTTCTTC.

With regard to this clone: This sample includes further DNA sequences coding for the same CDR3. The rearrangement links TRBV28 to TRBJ2-5; 13 bases map to TRBD2. Germline V gene lookup returns CDR1 MDHEN and CDR2 SYDVKM. CDR3 length: 15 amino acids. Germline trimming cut 3 bases from V and 2 bases from J; bases unmatched to any gene: 0. The CDR3 here is CASSLTSGGQETQYF. CDR3 nucleotides: TGTGCCAGCAGTTTGACTAGCGGGGGGCAAGAGACCCAGTACTTC.

The V and J genes are TRBV5-1 and TRBJ2-5; TRBD1 or TRBD2 may be the D gene (6 bases each). Between the trimmed V and J ends, which lost 5 bases and 4 bases, there was a span of 18 bases. This CDR3 comprises 15 residues. CDR1 and CDR2 from the germline V gene are SGHRS and YFSETQ. CDR3 coding DNA: TGCGCCAGCAGACCGAAAGACAAGGGGGGAGAGACCCAGTACTTC. It encodes CASRPKDKGGETQYF.

The chain uses TRBV18 and TRBJ1-3; no firm D call. Trimming removed 6 bases at V and 0 bases at J, with 3 bases between. CDR1 and CDR2 (germline): KGHSH, LQKENI. The CDR3 sequence is 12 residues long. This CDR3 reads CASSDSGNTIYF. The DNA of the CDR3 is TGTGCCAGCTCCGACTCTGGAAACACCATATATTTT.

CDR3 residues: CASSLDRGGVYEKLFF. CDR3 DNA: TGTGCCAGCAGCTTAGATAGGGGAGGCGTTTATGAAAAACTGTTTTTT. V is TRBV7-9 and J is TRBJ1-4; possibly TRBD1 for D (5 bases). The CDR3 length is 16 residues. The V end was cut by 1 base, the J end by 6 bases, with 15 bases between. The germline CDR1 and CDR2 sequences are SEHNR and FQNEAQ (reference sequence).

The chain uses TRBV5-5 and TRBJ2-7; D gene ambiguous. This CDR3 is 11 amino acids long. V lost 3 bases and J 9 bases, leaving 10 bases between the germline ends. Per germline, CDR1 SGHKS and CDR2 YYEKEE (reference sequence). The CDR3, as DNA: TGTGCCAGCAGCTCTACCGTGGTGCAGTACTTC. Translation gives CASSSTVVQYF.

V is TRBV7-2 and J is TRBJ2-3, with D perhaps TRBD2 (5 bases). This CDR3 has 16 amino acids. Trimming removed 5 bases at V and 1 base at J, with 16 bases between. The V gene's germline CDR1 is SGHTA and CDR2 FQGNSA. CDR3: CASSAASGARTDTQYF. The CDR3 DNA reads as TGTGCCAGCAGCGCTGCCAGCGGAGCCCGCACAGATACGCAGTATTTT.

This clone was recorded once. The chain employs TRBV6-1 and TRBJ1-5; D gene ambiguous. V shed 3 bases and J shed 4 bases, with 16 bases lying between them. Looked up from germline, CDR1 is MNHNS and CDR2 is SASEGT. The CDR3 covers 16 residues. The CDR3 reads CASSDRGRELNQPQHF. Written as DNA, the CDR3 is TGTGCCAGCAGTGATAGAGGGCGGGAGCTTAATCAGCCCCAGCATTTT.

The V gene is TRBV27, the J gene TRBJ1-2, with D unresolved. The CDR3 covers 16 residues. Trimming removed 3 bases at V and 4 bases at J, with 18 bases between. Germline V gives CDR1 MNHEY, CDR2 SMNVEV (reference sequence). This CDR3 reads CASSLRGYRKGYGYTF. CDR3 in DNA: TGTGCCAGCAGTTTGAGAGGGTATAGGAAGGGCTATGGCTACACCTTC.

The chain combines TRBV27 with TRBJ2-5; D unresolved. V lost 5 bases and J lost 5, with 12 bases in between. This CDR3 spans 13 amino acids. The germline V gene has CDR1 MNHEY and CDR2 SMNVEV (reference sequence). CDR3 residues: CASSPRVGETQYF. The CDR3 DNA reads TGTGCCAGCAGTCCAAGGGTTGGGGAGACCCAGTACTTC.